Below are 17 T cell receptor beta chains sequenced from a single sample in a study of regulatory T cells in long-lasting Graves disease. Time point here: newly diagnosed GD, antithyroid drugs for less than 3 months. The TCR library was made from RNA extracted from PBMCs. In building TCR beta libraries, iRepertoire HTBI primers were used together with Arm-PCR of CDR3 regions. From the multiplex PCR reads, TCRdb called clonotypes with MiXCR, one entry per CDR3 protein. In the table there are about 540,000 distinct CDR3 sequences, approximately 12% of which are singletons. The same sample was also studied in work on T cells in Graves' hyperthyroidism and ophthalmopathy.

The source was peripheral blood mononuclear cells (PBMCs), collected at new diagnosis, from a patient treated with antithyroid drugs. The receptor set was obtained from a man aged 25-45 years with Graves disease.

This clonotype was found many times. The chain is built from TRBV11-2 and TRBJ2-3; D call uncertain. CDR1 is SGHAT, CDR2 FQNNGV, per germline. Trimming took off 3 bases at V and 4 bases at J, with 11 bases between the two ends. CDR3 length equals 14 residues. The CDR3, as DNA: TGTGCCAGCAGCTTGCAAGAGGTCGCAGATACGCAGTATTTT. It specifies CASSLQEVADTQYF.

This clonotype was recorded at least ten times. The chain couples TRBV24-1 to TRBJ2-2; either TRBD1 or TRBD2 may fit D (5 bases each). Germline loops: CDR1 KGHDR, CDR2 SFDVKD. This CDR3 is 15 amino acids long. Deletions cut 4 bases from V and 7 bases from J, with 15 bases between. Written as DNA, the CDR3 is TGTGCCACCAGTGAGGGGGTATGGTTAGACGGGGAGCTGTTTTTT. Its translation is CATSEGVWLDGELFF.

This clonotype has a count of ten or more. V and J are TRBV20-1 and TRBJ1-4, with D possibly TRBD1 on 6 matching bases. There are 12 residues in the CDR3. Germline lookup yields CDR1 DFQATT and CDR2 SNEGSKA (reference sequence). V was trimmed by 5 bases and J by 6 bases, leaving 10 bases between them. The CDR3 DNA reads TGCAGTGCTGCACAGGGCGATGAAAAACTGTTTTTT. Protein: CSAAQGDEKLFF.

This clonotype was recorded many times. The CDR3 loop is CASSFRGAANTGELFF. The CDR3 DNA follows: TGTGCCAGCAGCTTCCGGGGCGCGGCGAACACCGGGGAGCTGTTTTTT. V and J are TRBV5-6 and TRBJ2-2; D could derive from TRBD1 or TRBD2 (5 bases each). This CDR3 is built from 16 residues. Germline V lookup: CDR1 SGHDT, CDR2 YYEEEE. The V end lost 2 bases, the J end lost 0 bases, and 11 bases lay between the germline ends.

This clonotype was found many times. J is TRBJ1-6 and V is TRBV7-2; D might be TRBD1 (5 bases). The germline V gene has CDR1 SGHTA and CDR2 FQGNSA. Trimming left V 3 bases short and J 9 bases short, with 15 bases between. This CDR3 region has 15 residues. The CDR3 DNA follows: TGTGCCAGCAGCTTGGTAGCCAGGCAGGGTTCACCCCTCCACTTT. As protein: CASSLVARQGSPLHF. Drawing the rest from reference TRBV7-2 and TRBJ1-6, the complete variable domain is GAGVSQSPSNKVTEKGKDVELRCDPISGHTALYWYRQSLGQGLEFLIYFQGNSAPDKSGLPSDRFSAERTGGSVSTLTIQRTQQEDSAVYLCASSLVARQGSPLHFGNGTRLTVT.

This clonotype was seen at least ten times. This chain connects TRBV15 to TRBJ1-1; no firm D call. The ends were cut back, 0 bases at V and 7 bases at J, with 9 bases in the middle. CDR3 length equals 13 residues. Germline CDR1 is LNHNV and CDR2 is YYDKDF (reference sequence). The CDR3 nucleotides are TGTGCCACCAGCAGAGATGGGTTCAGTGAAGCTTTCTTT. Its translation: CATSRDGFSEAFF.

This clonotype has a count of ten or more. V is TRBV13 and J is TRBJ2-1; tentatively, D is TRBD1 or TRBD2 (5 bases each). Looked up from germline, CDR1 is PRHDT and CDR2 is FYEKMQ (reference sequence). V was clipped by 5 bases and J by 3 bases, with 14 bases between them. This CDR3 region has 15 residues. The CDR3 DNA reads TGTGCCAGCAGCACCCGGGACCCAGGCTACAATGAGCAGTTCTTC. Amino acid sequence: CASSTRDPGYNEQFF.

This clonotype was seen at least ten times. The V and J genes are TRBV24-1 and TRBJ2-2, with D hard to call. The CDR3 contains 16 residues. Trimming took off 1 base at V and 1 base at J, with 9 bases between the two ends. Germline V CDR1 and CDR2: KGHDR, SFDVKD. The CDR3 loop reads CATSDLDSLNTGELFF. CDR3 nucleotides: TGTGCCACCAGTGATTTAGACTCCTTGAACACCGGGGAGCTGTTTTTT.

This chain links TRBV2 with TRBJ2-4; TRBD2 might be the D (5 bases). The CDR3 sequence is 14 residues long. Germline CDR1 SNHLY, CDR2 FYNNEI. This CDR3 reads CASGGGMVWNIQYF. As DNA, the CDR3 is TGTGCGAGCGGAGGTGGTATGGTTTGGAACATTCAGTACTTC.

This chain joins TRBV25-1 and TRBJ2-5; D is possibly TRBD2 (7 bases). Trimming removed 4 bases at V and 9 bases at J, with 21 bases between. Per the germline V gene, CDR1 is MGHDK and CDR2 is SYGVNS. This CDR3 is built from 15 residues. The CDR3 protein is CASSGVGGAGVAQYF. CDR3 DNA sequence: TGTGCCAGCAGTGGCGTGGGGGGGGCGGGGGTGGCCCAGTACTTC.

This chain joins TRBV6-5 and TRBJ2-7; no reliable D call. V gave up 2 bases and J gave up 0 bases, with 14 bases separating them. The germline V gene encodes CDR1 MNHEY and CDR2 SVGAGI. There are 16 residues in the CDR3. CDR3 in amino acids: CASSYGQARSSYEQYF. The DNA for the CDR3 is TGTGCCAGCAGTTACGGGCAGGCCCGAAGCTCCTACGAGCAGTACTTC.

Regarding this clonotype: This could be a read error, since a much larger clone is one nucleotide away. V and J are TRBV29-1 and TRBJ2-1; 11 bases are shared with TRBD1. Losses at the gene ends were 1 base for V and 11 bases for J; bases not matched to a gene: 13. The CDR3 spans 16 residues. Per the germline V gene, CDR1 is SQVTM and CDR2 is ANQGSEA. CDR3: CSVEGLRDRGVNKQFF. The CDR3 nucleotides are TGCAGCGTTGAAGGGCTTCGGGACAGGGGGGTAAATAAGCAGTTCTTC.

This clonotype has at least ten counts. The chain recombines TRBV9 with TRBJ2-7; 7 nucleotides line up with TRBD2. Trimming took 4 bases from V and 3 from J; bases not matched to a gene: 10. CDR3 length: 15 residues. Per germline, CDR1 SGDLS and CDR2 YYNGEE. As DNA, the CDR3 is TGTGCCAGCAGCCCCTCCGGCAGCGGGAACTACGAGCAGTACTTC. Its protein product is CASSPSGSGNYEQYF.

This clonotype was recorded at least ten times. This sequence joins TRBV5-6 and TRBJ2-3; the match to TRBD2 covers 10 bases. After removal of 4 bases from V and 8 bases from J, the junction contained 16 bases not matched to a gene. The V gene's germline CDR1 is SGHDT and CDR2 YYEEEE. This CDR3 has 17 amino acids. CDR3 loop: CASSQRTSGAFHATQYF. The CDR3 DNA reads TGTGCCAGCAGCCAGAGGACTAGCGGAGCCTTCCATGCTACGCAGTATTTT. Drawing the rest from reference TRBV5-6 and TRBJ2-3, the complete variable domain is DAGVTQSPTHLIKTRGQQVTLRCSPKSGHDTVSWYQQALGQGPQFIFQYYEEEERQRGNFPDRFSGHQFPNYSSELNVNALLLGDSALYLCASSQRTSGAFHATQYFGPGTRLTVL.

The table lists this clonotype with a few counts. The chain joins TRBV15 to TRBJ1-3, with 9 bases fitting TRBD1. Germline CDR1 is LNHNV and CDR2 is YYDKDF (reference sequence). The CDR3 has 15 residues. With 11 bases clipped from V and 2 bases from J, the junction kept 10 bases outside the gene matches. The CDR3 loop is CASTADRGPGNTIYF. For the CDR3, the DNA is TGTGCCTCCACCGCGGACAGGGGTCCTGGAAACACCATATATTTT. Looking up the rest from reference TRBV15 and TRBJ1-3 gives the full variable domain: DAMVIQNPRYQVTQFGKPVTLSCSQTLNHNVMYWYQQKSSQAPKLLFHYYDKDFNNEADTPDNFQSRRPNTSFCFLDIRSPGLGDTAMYLCASTADRGPGNTIYFGEGSWLTVV.

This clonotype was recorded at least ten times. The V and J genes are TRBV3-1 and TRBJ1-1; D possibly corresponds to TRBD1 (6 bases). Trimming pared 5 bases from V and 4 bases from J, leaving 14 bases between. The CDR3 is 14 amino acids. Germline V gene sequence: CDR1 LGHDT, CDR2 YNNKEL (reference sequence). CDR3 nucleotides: TGTGCCAGCAGCGAGGACAGCGGTATCACTGAAGCTTTCTTT. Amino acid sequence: CASSEDSGITEAFF.

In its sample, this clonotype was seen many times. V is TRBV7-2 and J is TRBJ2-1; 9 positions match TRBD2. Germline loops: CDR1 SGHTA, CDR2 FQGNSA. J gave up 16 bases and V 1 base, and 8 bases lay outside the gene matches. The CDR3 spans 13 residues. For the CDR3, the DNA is TGTGCCAGCAGCTTAGTTCTGGCGGGAGGGGTTTTCTTC. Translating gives CASSLVLAGGVFF.